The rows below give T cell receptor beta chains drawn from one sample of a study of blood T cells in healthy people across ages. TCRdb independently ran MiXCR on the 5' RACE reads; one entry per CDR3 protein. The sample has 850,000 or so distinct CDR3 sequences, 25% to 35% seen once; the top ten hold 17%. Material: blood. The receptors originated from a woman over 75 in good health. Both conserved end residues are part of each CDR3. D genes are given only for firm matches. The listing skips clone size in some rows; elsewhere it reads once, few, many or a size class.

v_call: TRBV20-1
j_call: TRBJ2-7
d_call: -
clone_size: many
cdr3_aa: CSARGPRYEQYF
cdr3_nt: TGCAGTGCTAGAGGTCCCCGCTACGAGCAGTACTTC

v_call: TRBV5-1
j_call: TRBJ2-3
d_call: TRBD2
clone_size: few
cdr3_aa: CASRVSGEGTDTQYF
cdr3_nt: TGCGCCAGCAGAGTAAGCGGGGAGGGCACAGATACGCAGTATTTT

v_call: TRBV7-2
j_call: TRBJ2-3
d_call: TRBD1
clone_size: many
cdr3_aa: CASSLVWQGAADTQYF
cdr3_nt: TGTGCCAGCAGCTTAGTTTGGCAGGGGGCCGCAGATACGCAGTATTTT

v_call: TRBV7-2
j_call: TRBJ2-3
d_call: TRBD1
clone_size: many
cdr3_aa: CASSYPSGGHSLWRDTQYF
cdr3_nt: TGTGCCAGCAGCTACCCCTCAGGGGGCCATTCGCTCTGGCGAGATACGCAGTATTTT

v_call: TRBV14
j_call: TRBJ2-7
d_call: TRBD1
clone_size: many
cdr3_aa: CASSPGGQVFNEQYF
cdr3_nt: TGTGCCAGCAGCCCTGGGGGACAGGTCTTTAACGAGCAGTACTTC

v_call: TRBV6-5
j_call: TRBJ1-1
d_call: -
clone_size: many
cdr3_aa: CASIRFGDTEAFF
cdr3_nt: TGTGCCAGCATACGGTTTGGGGACACTGAAGCTTTCTTT

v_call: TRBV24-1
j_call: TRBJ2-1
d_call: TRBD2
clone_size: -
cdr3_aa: CATSDPSGTRANEQFF
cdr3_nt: TGTGCCACCAGTGACCCCAGCGGGACTAGAGCCAATGAGCAGTTCTTC

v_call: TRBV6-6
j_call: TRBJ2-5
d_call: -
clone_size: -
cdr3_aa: CASSYSEFEATQYF
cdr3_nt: TGTGCCAGCAGTTACTCCGAATTCGAAGCGACCCAGTACTTC

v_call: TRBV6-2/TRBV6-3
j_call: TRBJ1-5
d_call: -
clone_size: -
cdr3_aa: CASRTASGSNQPQHF
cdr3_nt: TGTGCCAGCAGGACAGCCTCGGGGAGCAATCAGCCCCAGCATTTT

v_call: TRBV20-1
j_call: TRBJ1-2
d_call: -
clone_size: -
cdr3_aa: CSRSSGPNYGYTF
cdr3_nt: TGCAGTAGATCATCCGGCCCGAACTATGGCTACACCTTC

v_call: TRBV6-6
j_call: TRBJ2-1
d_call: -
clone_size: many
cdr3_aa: CASSYQGNEQFF
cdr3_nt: TGTGCCAGCAGTTACCAGGGCAATGAGCAGTTCTTC

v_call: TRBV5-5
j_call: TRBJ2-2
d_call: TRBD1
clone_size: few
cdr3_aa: CASSWGQAISAGELFF
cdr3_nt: TGTGCCAGCAGCTGGGGACAGGCAATTAGTGCCGGGGAGCTGTTTTTT

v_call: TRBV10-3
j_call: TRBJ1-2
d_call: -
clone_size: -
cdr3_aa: CAISEGYNHGYTF
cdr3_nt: TGTGCCATCAGTGAGGGGTATAACCATGGCTACACCTTC

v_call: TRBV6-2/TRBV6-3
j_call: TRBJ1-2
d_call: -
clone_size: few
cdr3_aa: CASSCDGGSGYTF
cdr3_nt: TGTGCCAGCAGTTGCGATGGGGGATCTGGCTACACCTTC

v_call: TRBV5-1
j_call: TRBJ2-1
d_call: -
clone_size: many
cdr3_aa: CASSLGGQSSYNEQFF
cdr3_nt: TGCGCCAGCAGCCTGGGCGGGCAGAGCTCCTACAATGAGCAGTTCTTC

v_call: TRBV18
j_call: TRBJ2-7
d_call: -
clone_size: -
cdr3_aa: CASSPGAMGEQYF
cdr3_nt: TGTGCCAGCTCACCTGGCGCAATGGGAGAGCAGTACTTC

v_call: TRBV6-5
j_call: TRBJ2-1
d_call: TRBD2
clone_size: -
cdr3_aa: CASSRTSGYNGQFF
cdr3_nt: TGTGCCAGCAGTCGGACTAGCGGTTACAATGGGCAGTTCTTC

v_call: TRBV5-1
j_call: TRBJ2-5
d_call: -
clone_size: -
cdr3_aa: CASSGTTEETQYF
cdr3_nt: TGCGCCAGCAGCGGGACGACAGAGGAGACCCAGTACTTC

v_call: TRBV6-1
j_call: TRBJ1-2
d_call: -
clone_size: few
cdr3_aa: CARNYGYTF
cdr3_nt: TGTGCCAGAAACTATGGCTACACCTTC

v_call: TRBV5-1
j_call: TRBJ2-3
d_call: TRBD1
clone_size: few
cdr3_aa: CASSLGDRASDTQYF
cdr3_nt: TGCGCCAGCAGCTTGGGGGACAGGGCCTCAGATACGCAGTATTTT

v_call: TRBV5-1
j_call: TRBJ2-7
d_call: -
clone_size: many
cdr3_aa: CASSAGQFSGMNEQYF
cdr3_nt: TGCGCCAGCAGCGCCGGACAGTTCTCCGGGATGAACGAGCAGTACTTC

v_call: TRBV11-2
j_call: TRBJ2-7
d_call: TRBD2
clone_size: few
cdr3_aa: CASSPLAGGDSYNEQYF
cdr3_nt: TGTGCCAGCAGCCCTCTAGCGGGGGGCGACTCCTACAATGAGCAGTACTTC

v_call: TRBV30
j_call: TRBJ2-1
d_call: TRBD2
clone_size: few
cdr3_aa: CAWSVGLAGGLEQFF
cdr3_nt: TGTGCCTGGAGTGTGGGACTAGCGGGGGGCCTTGAGCAGTTCTTC

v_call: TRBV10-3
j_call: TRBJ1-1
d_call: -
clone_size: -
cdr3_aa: CAISGREPNTEAFF
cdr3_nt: TGTGCCATCAGTGGCCGGGAGCCGAACACTGAAGCTTTCTTT

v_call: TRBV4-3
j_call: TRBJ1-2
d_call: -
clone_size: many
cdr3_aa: CASSQETGYGYTF
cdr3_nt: TGCGCCAGCAGCCAAGAGACAGGCTATGGCTACACCTTC

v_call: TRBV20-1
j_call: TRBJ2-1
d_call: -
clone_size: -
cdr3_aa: CSARVIVGTSSYNEQCF
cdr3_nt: TGCAGTGCTAGAGTCATAGTTGGGACGAGCTCCTACAATGAGCAGTGCTTC

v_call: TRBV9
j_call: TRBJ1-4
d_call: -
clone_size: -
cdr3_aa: CASSAEGVTNEKLFF
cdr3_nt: TGTGCCAGCAGCGCGGAGGGGGTGACTAATGAAAAACTGTTTTTT

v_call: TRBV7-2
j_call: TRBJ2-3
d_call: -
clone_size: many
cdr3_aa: CASSFGGYTDTQYF
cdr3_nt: TGTGCCAGCAGCTTTGGGGGGTACACAGATACGCAGTATTTT

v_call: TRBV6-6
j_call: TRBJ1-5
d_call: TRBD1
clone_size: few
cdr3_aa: CASNGQVLNQPQHF
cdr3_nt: TGTGCCAGCAACGGACAGGTCCTGAATCAGCCCCAGCATTTT

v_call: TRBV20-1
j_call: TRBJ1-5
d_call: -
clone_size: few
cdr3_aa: CSARDSNGNQPQHF
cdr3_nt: TGCAGTGCTAGAGATTCCAACGGCAATCAGCCCCAGCATTTT

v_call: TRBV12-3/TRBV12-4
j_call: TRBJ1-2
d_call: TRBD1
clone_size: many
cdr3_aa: CASSPTTGPYGYTF
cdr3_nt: TGTGCCAGCAGTCCCACGACAGGGCCCTATGGCTACACCTTC

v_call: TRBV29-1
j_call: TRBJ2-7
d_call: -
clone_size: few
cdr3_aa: CSVEVLQDSSYEQYF
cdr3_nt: TGCAGCGTTGAAGTTCTGCAGGATAGCTCCTACGAGCAGTACTTC

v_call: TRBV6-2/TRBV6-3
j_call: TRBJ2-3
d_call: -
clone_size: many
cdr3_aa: CASSFLTGPTDTQYF
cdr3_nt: TGTGCCAGCAGTTTCCTTACAGGGCCCACAGATACGCAGTATTTT

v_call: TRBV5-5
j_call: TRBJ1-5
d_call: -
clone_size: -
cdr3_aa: CACSLGGTSNQPQHF
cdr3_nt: TGTGCCTGCAGCTTGGGGGGTACTAGCAATCAGCCCCAGCATTTT

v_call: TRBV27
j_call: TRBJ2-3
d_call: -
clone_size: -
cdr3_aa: CASSLYSGTGTDTQYF
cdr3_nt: TGTGCCAGCAGTTTATATTCCGGGACCGGCACAGATACGCAGTATTTT

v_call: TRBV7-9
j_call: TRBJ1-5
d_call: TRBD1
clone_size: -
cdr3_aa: CASSFAGGNNQPQHF
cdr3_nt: TGTGCCAGCAGCTTCGCAGGGGGCAACAATCAGCCCCAGCATTTT

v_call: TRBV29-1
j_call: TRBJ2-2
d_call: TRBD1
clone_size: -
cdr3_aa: CSVEDPDRGPGTGELFF
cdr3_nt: TGCAGCGTTGAAGATCCGGACAGGGGGCCAGGCACCGGGGAGCTGTTTTTT

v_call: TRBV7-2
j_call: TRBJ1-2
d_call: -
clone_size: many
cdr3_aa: CASSYGGSNYGYTF
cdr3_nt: TGTGCCAGCAGCTACGGGGGCTCTAACTATGGCTACACCTTC

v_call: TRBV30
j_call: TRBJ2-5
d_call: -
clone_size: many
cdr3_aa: CAWSYQETQYF
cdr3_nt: TGTGCCTGGAGTTATCAAGAGACCCAGTACTTC

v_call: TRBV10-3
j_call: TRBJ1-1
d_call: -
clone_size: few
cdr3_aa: CAIGDTGEAFF
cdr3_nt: TGTGCCATCGGGGATACAGGTGAAGCTTTCTTT

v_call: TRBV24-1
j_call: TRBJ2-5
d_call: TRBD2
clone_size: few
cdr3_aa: CATSDPPREAQYF
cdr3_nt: TGTGCCACCAGTGATCCCCCGCGGGAGGCCCAGTACTTC

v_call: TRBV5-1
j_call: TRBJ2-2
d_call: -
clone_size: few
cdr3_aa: CASSLVGENTGELFF
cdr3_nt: TGCGCCAGCAGCTTGGTTGGGGAGAACACCGGGGAGCTGTTTTTT

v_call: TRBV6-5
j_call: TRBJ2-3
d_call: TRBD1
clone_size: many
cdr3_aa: CASSSLPRDRGLYTDTQYF
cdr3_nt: TGTGCCAGCAGTTCCCTCCCCCGGGACAGGGGACTTTACACAGATACGCAGTATTTT

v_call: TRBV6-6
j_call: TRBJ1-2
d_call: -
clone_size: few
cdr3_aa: CASGEDYGYTF
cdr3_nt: TGTGCCAGCGGGGAAGACTATGGCTACACCTTC

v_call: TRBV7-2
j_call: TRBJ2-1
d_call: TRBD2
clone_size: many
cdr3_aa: CASSLGKRGGAGSYNEQFF
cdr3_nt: TGTGCCAGCAGCTTAGGGAAGCGGGGGGGGGCCGGGTCCTACAATGAGCAGTTCTTC

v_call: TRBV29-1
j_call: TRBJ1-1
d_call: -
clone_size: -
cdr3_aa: CSVGRDTSNTEAFF
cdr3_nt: TGCAGCGTGGGTCGGGACACCTCGAACACTGAAGCTTTCTTT

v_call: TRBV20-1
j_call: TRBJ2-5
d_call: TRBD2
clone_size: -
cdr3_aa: CSARLTSGSGWETQYF
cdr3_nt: TGCAGTGCTAGATTGACTAGCGGTAGCGGGTGGGAGACCCAGTACTTC

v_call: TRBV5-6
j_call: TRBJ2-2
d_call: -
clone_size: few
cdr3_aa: CASSLYWGNTGELFF
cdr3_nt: TGTGCCAGCAGCTTGTATTGGGGGAACACCGGGGAGCTGTTTTTT

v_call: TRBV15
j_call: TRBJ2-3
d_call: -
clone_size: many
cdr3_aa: CATRSTDTQYF
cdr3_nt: TGTGCCACCAGAAGCACAGATACGCAGTATTTT

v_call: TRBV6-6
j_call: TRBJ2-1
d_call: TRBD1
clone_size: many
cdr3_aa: CASTLDRAYNEQFF
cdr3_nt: TGTGCCAGCACCTTGGACAGGGCCTACAATGAGCAGTTCTTC

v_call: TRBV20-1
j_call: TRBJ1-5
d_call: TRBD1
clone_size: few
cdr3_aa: CSARRLRQGAGGNQPQHF
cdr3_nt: TGCAGTGCTAGACGTTTGAGACAGGGGGCAGGGGGCAATCAGCCCCAGCATTTT

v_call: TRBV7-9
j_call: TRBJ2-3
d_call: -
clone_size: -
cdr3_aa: CASSKRRGLTDTQYF
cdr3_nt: TGTGCCAGCAGCAAGCGGCGGGGACTCACAGATACGCAGTATTTT

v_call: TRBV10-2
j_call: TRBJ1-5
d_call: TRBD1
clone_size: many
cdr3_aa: CASSERTGGISQPQHF
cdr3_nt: TGCGCCAGCAGTGAGAGGACAGGGGGAATTAGTCAGCCCCAGCATTTT

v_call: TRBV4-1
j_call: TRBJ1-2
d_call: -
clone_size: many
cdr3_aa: CASSQDSGGRYGYTF
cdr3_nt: TGCGCCAGCAGCCAAGATTCTGGCGGCCGCTATGGCTACACCTTC